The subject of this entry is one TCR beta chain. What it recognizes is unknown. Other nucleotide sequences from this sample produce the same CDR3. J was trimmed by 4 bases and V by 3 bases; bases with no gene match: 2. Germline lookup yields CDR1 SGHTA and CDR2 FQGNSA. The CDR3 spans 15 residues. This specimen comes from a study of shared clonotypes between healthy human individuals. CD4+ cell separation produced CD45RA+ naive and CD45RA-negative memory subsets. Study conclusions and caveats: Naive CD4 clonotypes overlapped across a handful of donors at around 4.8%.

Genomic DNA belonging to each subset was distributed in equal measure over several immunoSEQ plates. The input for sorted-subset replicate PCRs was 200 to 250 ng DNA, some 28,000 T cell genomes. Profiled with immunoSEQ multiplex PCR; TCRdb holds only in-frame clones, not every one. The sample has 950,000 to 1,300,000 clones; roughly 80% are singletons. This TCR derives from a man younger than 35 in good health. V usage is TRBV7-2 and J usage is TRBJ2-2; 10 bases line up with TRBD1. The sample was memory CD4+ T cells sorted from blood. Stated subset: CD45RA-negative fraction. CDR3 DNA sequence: TGTGCCAGCAGCTTGACAGGGGGCGCCACCGGGGAGCTGTTTTTT. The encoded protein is CASSLTGGATGELFF.